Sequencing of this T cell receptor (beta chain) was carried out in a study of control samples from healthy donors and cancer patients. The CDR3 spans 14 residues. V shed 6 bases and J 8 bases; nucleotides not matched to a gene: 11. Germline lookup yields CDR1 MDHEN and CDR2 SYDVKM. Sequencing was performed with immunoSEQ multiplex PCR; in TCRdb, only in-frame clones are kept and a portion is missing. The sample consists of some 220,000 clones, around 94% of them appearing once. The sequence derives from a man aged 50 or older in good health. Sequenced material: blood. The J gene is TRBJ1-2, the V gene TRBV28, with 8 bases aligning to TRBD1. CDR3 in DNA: TGTGCCAGCAGCCAACCCAGGGGGCGAGAAGGCTACACCTTC. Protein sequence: CASSQPRGREGYTF.